Presented here are 15 T cell receptor beta chains from one specimen sequenced in a study of cytomegalovirus exposure and HLA in healthy donors. Primers: 60 Vbeta forward and 13 Jbeta reverse. Method: immunoSEQ multiplex PCR; TCRdb's copy keeps in-frame clones and lacks some. The table lists roughly 160,000 clones, roughly 85% of them singletons. Sequencing input: PBMCs. The receptor set was obtained from a man aged 25-45 years in good health and CMV-seronegative.

On this clone itself: Other DNA sequences in the same sample also yield this CDR3. The chain couples TRBV18 to TRBJ2-7, with D possibly being TRBD1 (5 bases). Germline V CDR1 and CDR2: KGHSH, LQKENI. V was pared by 2 bases and J by 0 bases, with 8 bases between. The CDR3 length is 14 residues. CDR3 coding DNA: TGTGCCAGCTCACCAGGGGCTGGCTCCTACGAGCAGTACTTC. Its protein is CASSPGAGSYEQYF. Full variable domain (remainder filled in from reference TRBV18 and TRBJ2-7): NAGVMQNPRHLVRRRGQEARLRCSPMKGHSHVYWYRQLPEEGLKFMVYLQKENIIDESGMPKERFSAEFPKEGPSILRIQQVVRGDSAAYFCASSPGAGSYEQYFGPGTRLTVT.

The V call is TRBV7-9, the J call TRBJ2-2; 10 bases fit TRBD1. Germline trimming cut 4 bases from V and 7 bases from J; bases unmatched to any gene: 6. The germline gives CDR1 SEHNR, CDR2 FQNEAQ (reference sequence). There are 15 residues in the CDR3. The CDR3 protein is CASSSGTGAVGELFF. As DNA, the CDR3 is TGTGCCAGCAGCTCCGGGACAGGGGCGGTCGGGGAGCTGTTTTTT.

The chain links TRBV10-3 to TRBJ2-7; D remains unclear. Germline lookup yields CDR1 ENHRY and CDR2 SYGVKD. Trimming stripped 2 bases from V and 3 bases from J, with 14 bases between. The CDR3 is 15 residues long. The CDR3 here is CAISEREIVLYEQYF. CDR3 sequence (DNA): TGTGCCATCAGTGAGAGAGAAATAGTCCTCTACGAGCAGTACTTC.

The chain is built from TRBV6-4 and TRBJ2-7; 12 bases match TRBD2. This CDR3 is 19 amino acids long. CDR1 and CDR2 from the germline V gene are MRHNA and SNTAGT. After removal of 0 bases from V and 3 bases from J, the junction contained 12 bases not matched to a gene. The CDR3 loop is CASSDSGKLAGGLFYEQYF. CDR3 DNA sequence: TGTGCCAGCAGTGACTCGGGTAAACTAGCGGGGGGACTTTTCTACGAGCAGTACTTC.

The chain couples TRBV21-1 to TRBJ2-7; TRBD2, as called in the table, went unchecked against the DNA. TRBV21-1 is an annotated pseudogene. This CDR3 spans 12 amino acids. The CDR3 sequence is CASSKRDYEQYF. The CDR3 coding sequence is TGTGCCAGCAGCAAACGGGACTACGAGCAGTACTTC.

The chain combines TRBV11-3 with TRBJ2-5; D gene ambiguous. Trimming took 3 bases from V and 4 from J, leaving 6 bases between them. This CDR3 has 12 residues. Germline V gives CDR1 SGHNT, CDR2 YENEEA. CDR3 loop: CASSFSGETQYF. Written as DNA, the CDR3 is TGTGCCAGCAGCTTTTCAGGAGAGACCCAGTACTTC.

This clone was detected only once. The V call is TRBV18, the J call TRBJ1-1; possible D gene TRBD1, 5 bases. Trimming took 3 bases from V and 0 from J, leaving 8 bases between them. The CDR3 is 14 residues long. Per the germline V gene, CDR1 is KGHSH and CDR2 is LQKENI. The chain's CDR3 is CASSPQGVNTEAFF. The CDR3 DNA reads as TGTGCCAGCTCACCCCAAGGGGTGAACACTGAAGCTTTCTTT. The variable domain in full, completed from reference TRBV18 and TRBJ1-1, reads NAGVMQNPRHLVRRRGQEARLRCSPMKGHSHVYWYRQLPEEGLKFMVYLQKENIIDESGMPKERFSAEFPKEGPSILRIQQVVRGDSAAYFCASSPQGVNTEAFFGQGTRLTVV.

This rearrangement joins TRBV15 to TRBJ2-1; 7 nucleotides agree with TRBD2. This CDR3 has 15 amino acids. V shed 3 bases and J 4 bases; nucleotides not matched to a gene: 6. The V gene's germline CDR1 is LNHNV and CDR2 YYDKDF (reference sequence). This CDR3 is CATSSLAEGYNEQFF. Here the CDR3 DNA reads TGTGCCACCAGCAGCCTAGCGGAGGGATACAATGAGCAGTTCTTC.

The chain has TRBV6-5 and TRBJ2-7; D not certain. V lost 6 bases and J 2 bases, leaving 14 bases between the germline ends. The CDR3 is 14 residues long. CDR1 and CDR2 (germline): MNHEY, SVGAGI. As DNA, the CDR3 is TGTGCCAGCAGGTCGCACAGTAACCCCTACGAGCAGTACTTC. Translated: CASRSHSNPYEQYF.

The chain links TRBV6-5 to TRBJ2-6, with D possibly matching TRBD2 (5 bases). V was pared by 10 bases and J by 1 base, with 14 bases between. Germline CDR1 reads MNHEY; CDR2 reads SVGAGI. The CDR3 loop spans 15 amino acids. CDR3 sequence: CATTRRFSGANVLTF. Here the CDR3 DNA reads TGTGCCACAACACGGAGGTTTTCTGGGGCCAACGTCCTGACTTTC.

The chain combines TRBV18 with TRBJ1-3; 8 bases are shared with TRBD1. The CDR3 sequence is 17 residues long. With 2 bases clipped from V and 0 bases from J, the junction kept 6 bases outside the gene matches. Germline CDR1 is KGHSH and CDR2 is LQKENI. Here the CDR3 reads CASSPSGTGTSGNTIYF. The CDR3 DNA reads TGTGCCAGCTCACCATCCGGGACAGGAACCTCTGGAAACACCATATATTTT.

The chain has TRBV7-9 and TRBJ2-7, with a possible D match to TRBD1 (5 bases). The V end lost 5 bases, the J end lost 2 bases, and 13 bases lay between the germline ends. Germline assignment: CDR1 SEHNR and CDR2 FQNEAQ (reference sequence). The CDR3 has 14 residues. The CDR3 loop is CASSRSDSTYEQYF. CDR3 sequence (DNA): TGTGCCAGCAGCCGAAGCGACAGTACCTACGAGCAGTACTTC.

V usage is TRBV6-4 and J usage is TRBJ1-2; 7 positions agree with TRBD1. V lost 4 bases to trimming and J lost 4 bases; unmatched junction nucleotides: 3. In germline, CDR1 is MRHNA, CDR2 SNTAGT. The CDR3 is 13 amino acids. The chain's CDR3 is CASSVTGTYGYTF. CDR3 bases: TGTGCCAGCAGTGTGACAGGGACCTATGGCTACACCTTC.

This clone is a singleton in its sample. This sequence joins TRBV5-1 and TRBJ2-1; TRBD2 aligns across 10 bases. J was trimmed by 5 bases and V by 5 bases; bases with no gene match: 4. CDR3 length equals 14 residues. Germline V gene lookup returns CDR1 SGHRS and CDR2 YFSETQ. The CDR3: CASRGLAENNEQFF. The CDR3 nucleotides read TGCGCCAGCAGAGGACTAGCGGAAAACAATGAGCAGTTCTTC.

The rearrangement joins TRBV6-6 to TRBJ1-1; 9 bases map to TRBD1. The V segment lost 6 bases and the J segment 1 base; nucleotides outside the gene matches: 3. Per germline, CDR1 MNHNY and CDR2 SVGAGI (reference sequence). The CDR3 contains 14 residues. The CDR3 loop reads CASSRGQGNTEAFF. The CDR3 region has the DNA TGTGCCAGCAGCCGGGGACAGGGGAACACTGAAGCTTTCTTT.